A selection of T cell receptor beta chains follows, all from one sample in a study of cytomegalovirus exposure and HLA in healthy donors. The data were produced by immunoSEQ multiplex PCR, yet TCRdb's version contains in-frame clones alone and is incomplete. The sample yields about 150,000 clones, over 65% seen once. What was sequenced was PBMCs. The origin of the receptors is a man aged 30-40 years in good health and CMV-seronegative. Both conserved end residues are trimmed from each CDR3. Each record gives: J gene, V gene, CDR3 protein.

TRBJ2-2	TRBV7-6	ASSSPTGELF
TRBJ2-7	TRBV6-4	ASRTGDEQY
TRBJ1-2	TRBV19	ASSGTPTNYGYT
TRBJ2-7	TRBV6-1	ASSEGSLAVYEQY
TRBJ2-2	TRBV7-2	ASRPQGLSGELF
TRBJ2-5	TRBV15	ATSRDSGETQY
TRBJ1-2	TRBV19	ASSMYGTRTGYGYT
TRBJ1-1	TRBV5-1	ASRSEGGNTEAF
TRBJ2-3	TRBV7-2	ASSRRQASTDTQY
TRBJ1-4	TRBV9	ASSVAATNEKLF
TRBJ1-2	TRBV14	ASSQETGSYGYT
TRBJ2-1	TRBV9	ASSLLDRGSHNEQF
TRBJ2-7	TRBV28	ASKIPGPYEQY
TRBJ2-7	TRBV27	ASSITSGGDEQY
TRBJ2-3	TRBV19	ASSTLLTGADTQY
TRBJ1-5	TRBV28	ASSHKDWKNQPQH
TRBJ2-7	TRBV5-6	ASSQDWKDEQY
TRBJ2-7	TRBV15	ATSRDPGKTYEQY
TRBJ1-2	TRBV7-8	ASSLGRGSGYT
TRBJ2-2	TRBV13	ASSLGQGNTGELF
TRBJ1-4	TRBV19	ASRGTDFLNEKLF
TRBJ1-2	TRBV27	ASSRVPNYGYT
TRBJ2-1	TRBV7-9	ASSPLTGPSYNEQF
TRBJ2-7	TRBV13	ASSLEQGVADEQY
TRBJ2-7	TRBV25-1	ASSAPGTAYEQY
TRBJ2-3	TRBV27	ASSLLATPGLRTDTQY
TRBJ2-1	TRBV19	ASSMPGLAGFNEQF
TRBJ2-1	TRBV28	ASRYGYRGANEQF
TRBJ2-4	TRBV13	ASSSTHQGNIQY
TRBJ2-7	TRBV7-6	ASSFEQGSGEQY
TRBJ1-5	TRBV28	ASKSTVNQPQH
TRBJ1-3	TRBV7-9	SSSWPGAGNTIY
TRBJ1-6	TRBV19	ASSLVVVDSPLH
TRBJ2-3	TRBV25-1	ASSEVAGRSTDTQY
TRBJ1-2	TRBV4-3	ASSQETGTLYGYT
TRBJ2-5	TRBV20-1	SAARETQY
TRBJ1-2	TRBV6-5	ASSSPGQGGGYT
TRBJ2-5	TRBV27	ASRKQGPETQY
TRBJ2-2	TRBV7-3	ASSLKAGWDSAGELF
TRBJ1-2	TRBV2	ASRDRATNYGYT
TRBJ1-3	TRBV2	ASSDSEAGNSGNTIY
TRBJ1-1	TRBV18	ASSPGLNTEAF
TRBJ1-4	TRBV6-4	ASNPRGGATNEKLF
TRBJ1-1	TRBV14	ASSQDLPGQTANMNTEAF
TRBJ2-2	TRBV19	ASSIQRGDGELF